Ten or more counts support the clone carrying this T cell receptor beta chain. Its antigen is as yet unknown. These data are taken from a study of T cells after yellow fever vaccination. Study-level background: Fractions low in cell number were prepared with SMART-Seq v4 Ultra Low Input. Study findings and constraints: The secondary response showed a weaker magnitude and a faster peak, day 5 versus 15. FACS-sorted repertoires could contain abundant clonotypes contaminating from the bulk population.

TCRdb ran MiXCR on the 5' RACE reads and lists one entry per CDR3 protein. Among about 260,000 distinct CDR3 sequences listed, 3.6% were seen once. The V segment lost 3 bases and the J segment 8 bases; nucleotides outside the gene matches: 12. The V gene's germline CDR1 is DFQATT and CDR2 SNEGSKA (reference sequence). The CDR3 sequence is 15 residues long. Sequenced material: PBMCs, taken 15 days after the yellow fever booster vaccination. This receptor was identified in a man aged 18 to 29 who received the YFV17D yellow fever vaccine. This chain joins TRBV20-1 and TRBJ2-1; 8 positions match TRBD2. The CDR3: CSARSSGGRLDEQFF. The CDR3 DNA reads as TGCAGTGCTAGGTCGAGCGGGGGTCGTTTGGATGAGCAGTTCTTC.